These 10 T cell receptor beta chains were sequenced from one sample in a study of PD-1 blockade in classical Hodgkin lymphoma. Assay: immunoSEQ multiplex PCR; the TCRdb copy retains only in-frame clones and omits some. This sample has 60,000 or so clones, with over 85% found just once. All patients relapsed after autologous stem cell transplantation, and brentuximab vedotin exposure varied. The sample in question was peripheral blood mononuclear cells (PBMCs), obtained at baseline. The receptors originated from a human donor with classical Hodgkin lymphoma.

This clone was picked up a small number of times. The chain uses TRBV20-1 and TRBJ1-1, with D possibly being TRBD1 (5 bases). V was trimmed by 5 bases and J by 6 bases, leaving 10 bases between them. Germline V gene sequence: CDR1 DFQATT, CDR2 SNEGSKA (reference sequence). The CDR3 has 11 residues. CDR3 sequence (DNA): TGCAGTGCTCGAAGGGACGCTGAAGCTTTCTTT. This sequence encodes CSARRDAEAFF.

This clone was detected a few times. The gene calls are TRBV5-6 and TRBJ2-2; a possible D gene is TRBD1 (5 bases). Germline assignment: CDR1 SGHDT and CDR2 YYEEEE. The length of the CDR3 is 16 residues. V was pared by 3 bases and J by 1 base, with 13 bases between. The CDR3 DNA reads TGTGCCAGCAGCTATCCTGCTCAGGGGAACACCGGGGAGCTGTTTTTT. Its translation is CASSYPAQGNTGELFF.

The V call is TRBV11-3, the J call TRBJ2-2; 8 nucleotides line up with TRBD1. This CDR3 has 16 amino acids. The germline gives CDR1 SGHNT, CDR2 YENEEA. Losses at the gene ends were 0 bases for V and 6 bases for J; bases not matched to a gene: 6. As DNA, the CDR3 is TGTGCCAGCAGCTTAGACCAGGGGGCGCTGGCCGGGGAGCTGTTTTTT. It is translated as CASSLDQGALAGELFF. Supplemented by reference TRBV11-3 and TRBJ2-2, the full variable domain reads EAGVVQSPRYKIIEKKQPVAFWCNPISGHNTLYWYLQNLGQGPELLIRYENEEAVDDSQLPKDRFSAERLKGVDSTLKIQPAELGDSAVYLCASSLDQGALAGELFFGEGSRLTVL.

The gene calls are TRBV9 and TRBJ2-3, with D tentatively TRBD1 or TRBD2 (5 bases each). The CDR3 has 15 amino acids. With 0 bases removed from V and 6 bases from J, the gap between germline ends came to 14 bases. Germline loops: CDR1 SGDLS, CDR2 YYNGEE. The CDR3 DNA is TGTGCCAGCAGCGTAGGGGCGGCCGAGGGGGATACGCAGTATTTT. Its translation: CASSVGAAEGDTQYF.

CDR3 sequence reads: CASSLSSSTDTQYF. The CDR3 region has the DNA TGTGCCAGCAGCTTATCGTCCTCCACAGATACGCAGTATTTT. The chain is built from TRBV7-9 and TRBJ2-3; no reliable D call. V shed 2 bases and J shed 2 bases, with 8 bases lying between them. Germline assignment: CDR1 SEHNR and CDR2 FQNEAQ (reference sequence). The CDR3 length is 14 residues.

The rearrangement joins TRBV19 to TRBJ2-3, with D tentatively TRBD1 or TRBD2 (5 bases each). Germline values: CDR1 LNHDA, CDR2 SQIVND (reference sequence). V was pared by 0 bases and J by 6 bases, with 16 bases between. The CDR3 extends over 16 amino acids. The CDR3 bases are TGTGCCAGTAGTATAGACCTGGACACCACGGGGGATACGCAGTATTTT. Translating it yields CASSIDLDTTGDTQYF.

This rearrangement joins TRBV7-6 to TRBJ2-5, with 7 bases lining up with TRBD1. Looked up from germline, CDR1 is SGHVS and CDR2 is FNYEAQ. J was trimmed by 2 bases and V by 5 bases; bases with no gene match: 8. This CDR3 has 15 residues. This chain's CDR3 is CASSNKGQEQETQYF. CDR3 in DNA: TGTGCCAGCAGCAACAAAGGACAGGAGCAAGAGACCCAGTACTTC. Full variable domain (remainder filled in from reference TRBV7-6 and TRBJ2-5): GAGVSQSPRYKVTKRGQDVALRCDPISGHVSLYWYRQALGQGPEFLTYFNYEAQQDKSGLPNDRFSAERPEGSISTLTIQRTEQRDSAMYRCASSNKGQEQETQYFGPGTRLLVL.

The chain combines TRBV9 with TRBJ1-1; D is unresolved. This CDR3 is 13 amino acids long. CDR1 and CDR2 (germline): SGDLS, YYNGEE. V lost 4 bases and J 5 bases, leaving 12 bases between the germline ends. CDR3 residues: CASSPISGTEAFF. DNA of the CDR3: TGTGCCAGCAGCCCCATTTCGGGTACTGAAGCTTTCTTT.

The chain has TRBV29-1 and TRBJ2-7, with a possible D match to TRBD2 (6 bases). Per germline, CDR1 SQVTM and CDR2 ANQGSEA. Between the trimmed V and J ends, which lost 6 bases and 7 bases, there was a span of 13 bases. This CDR3 has 11 amino acids. The CDR3 reads CSVRGVLEQYF. DNA for the CDR3: TGCAGCGTGCGCGGGGTTCTAGAGCAGTACTTC.

J is TRBJ2-7 and V is TRBV9, with TRBD1 identical over 8 bases. CDR1 SGDLS and CDR2 YYNGEE come from the germline V gene. V was pared by 4 bases and J by 4 bases, with 10 bases of the junction left unmatched. The CDR3 sequence is 15 residues long. The CDR3 DNA sequence: TGTGCCAGCAGCAAAACAGGGGGAGGATCTTACGAGCAGTACTTC. Protein sequence: CASSKTGGGSYEQYF.